This TCR beta chain was documented in a study of blood T cells in healthy people across ages. Findings and limits, study-wide: What prevented conclusive comparison of naive and antigen-experienced cells was that PBMCs were unsorted.

It was with a sample-barcoded 5' primer and a J-beta primer mix that a second PCR of roughly 7 to 12 cycles was run. Through a template-switch adaptor with 12 random nucleotides, each cDNA molecule received a tag. Each CDR3 protein gets one entry after TCRdb re-called the 5' RACE reads with MiXCR. The profile covers 1.2 million to 1.5 million distinct CDR3 sequences, with approximately 63% appearing a single time and 5.5% to 8% taken by the ten largest. Comments on this clonotype: What it binds is not known.

The CDR3 totals 15 residues. Trimming took off 0 bases at V and 5 bases at J, with 11 bases between the two ends. Germline loops: CDR1 KGHDR, CDR2 SFDVKD. Caucasian individuals from Russia who were healthy and aged about 6 to 95 acted as donors. The extraction recovered at least 5 micrograms of total RNA per sample. The receptor was derived from a man in his late teens or twenties in good health. The chain has TRBV24-1 and TRBJ2-3, with D hard to call. Sequenced sample: blood. CDR3 protein: CATSDLGTHIDTQYF. The CDR3 nucleotides are TGTGCCACCAGTGATTTGGGCACCCACATAGATACGCAGTATTTT.